This TCR beta chain was found in a study of identical twins. From the 5' RACE reads, TCRdb called clonotypes with MiXCR, one entry per CDR3 protein. Of 450,000 or so distinct CDR3 sequences in the sample, roughly 26% were seen once. CDR3 length: 13 amino acids. Germline CDR1 SEHNR, CDR2 FQNEAQ (reference sequence). Between the trimmed V and J ends, which lost 6 bases and 3 bases, there was a span of 11 bases. This sample also appeared in a second study, on T cells expressing NK-cell markers. Per that paper: The CD3+CD56-NKG2C+ fraction of several donors was likewise dominated by these clonotypes.

The sequence derives from a woman aged 18-35 years in good health. V and J are TRBV7-9 and TRBJ1-1; no clear D. The sample comprised CD4+ T cells sorted from blood. CDR3 DNA sequence: TGTGCCAGCAGGTTGAGTAGAGACACTGAAGCTTTCTTT. Translating gives CASRLSRDTEAFF.